This is a list of T cell receptor beta chains from one sample in a study of cytomegalovirus exposure and HLA in healthy donors. Using immunoSEQ multiplex PCR, the repertoire was profiled, and TCRdb retains in-frame clones only, with some absent. The table has around 120,000 clones, 83% seen once; the top ten hold 1.2%. The sequencing input was PBMCs. These receptors were obtained from a girl aged 2 to 10 in good health and CMV-seronegative. Each CDR3 is given with its conserved first and last residue. Clone size appears in some rows only: once, few, many, or a class for an expanded clone.

V	J	size	CDR3
TRBV10-3	TRBJ2-1	few	CAISELAGVLNEQFF
TRBV27	TRBJ2-7	-	CASSPNLAGSTYEQYF
TRBV30	TRBJ2-2	-	CAWTPFSTGELFF
TRBV28	TRBJ1-5	-	CASSFPGVGNQPQHF
TRBV25-1	TRBJ1-5	-	CASSGRDTYSNQPQHF
TRBV11-2	TRBJ2-7	-	CASSLGSGTGGQQYF
TRBV6-5	TRBJ2-7	-	CASSRGTGIYEQYF
TRBV29-1	TRBJ1-1	-	CSVRATGYTEAFF
TRBV7-3	TRBJ2-7	once	CASSLSGGIEQYF
TRBV5-6	TRBJ1-4	-	CASSLRSTNEKLFF
TRBV5-1	TRBJ2-1	-	CASSSDVAGGRNEQFF
TRBV15	TRBJ1-5	-	CATSRDRAGGQPQHF
TRBV29-1	TRBJ2-3	-	CSLTRTSHTDTQYF
TRBV9	TRBJ1-1	-	CASSPRSGQNTEAFF
TRBV19	TRBJ1-1	few	CASSLQGGGRTEAFF
TRBV19	TRBJ2-1	-	CASSISGSSYNEQFF
TRBV11-3	TRBJ1-1	-	CASSPGQGAETEAFF